Following are 24 T cell receptor beta chains from one sample sequenced in a study of CD8+ T cells in alopecia areata. This sample's treatment: oral pan-JAK inhibitor, 5-10 mg twice daily. Extracted RNA was reverse transcribed, and the resulting cDNA served as sequencing template. Produced via immunoSEQ multiplex PCR; TCRdb's table is partial and in-frame only. The table records about 290,000 clones, more than 45% of them present only once. The source material was CD4+ T cells sorted from blood, sampled at week 24, from a patient treated with tofacitinib. These receptor sequences come from a human donor with alopecia areata.

The chain joins TRBV2 to TRBJ2-7; tentative D call: TRBD2 (5 bases). The germline gives CDR1 SNHLY, CDR2 FYNNEI. V was clipped by 1 base and J by 6 bases, with 16 bases between them. The CDR3 is 15 amino acids. Here the CDR3 reads CASSEGLGVAGEQYF. The CDR3 DNA reads TGTGCCAGCAGTGAAGGGTTGGGAGTAGCCGGCGAGCAGTACTTC.

This clone was seen more than once but under ten times. The chain recombines TRBV29-1 with TRBJ2-5; 11 nucleotides agree with TRBD2. V was clipped by 3 bases and J by 5 bases; unmatched bases: 2. This CDR3 has 13 amino acids. Looked up from germline, CDR1 is SQVTM and CDR2 is ANQGSEA. CDR3 in DNA: TGCAGCGTTGATTGGACTAGCGGGGAGACCCAGTACTTC. The encoded protein is CSVDWTSGETQYF.

This clone has just a few counts. The chain links TRBV18 to TRBJ1-2; D ambiguous. The V end was cut by 2 bases, the J end by 8 bases, with 21 bases between. The CDR3 has 16 amino acids. The germline V gene has CDR1 KGHSH and CDR2 LQKENI. The CDR3 DNA reads TGTGCCAGCTCACCAGCAGCGGACCGATACTTAGGGGGCTACACCTTC. It encodes CASSPAADRYLGGYTF.

V usage is TRBV7-8 and J usage is TRBJ1-4, with 7 bases identical to TRBD1. Germline-derived CDR1 and CDR2 are SGHVS and FQNEAQ. With V trimmed by 5 bases and J by 5 bases, 8 bases remained unmatched. This CDR3 comprises 15 residues. CDR3: CASSQTGTENEKLFF. The CDR3 DNA reads as TGTGCCAGCAGCCAGACCGGGACAGAGAATGAAAAACTGTTTTTT.

The chain has TRBV6-1 and TRBJ2-2; D is uncertain. In germline, CDR1 is MNHNS, CDR2 SASEGT. This CDR3 region has 11 residues. The V gene lost 6 bases and the J gene lost 1 base, with 0 bases spanning the gap. This CDR3 is CASRNTGELFF. The CDR3 DNA follows: TGTGCCAGCAGGAACACCGGGGAGCTGTTTTTT.

In its sample, this clone was seen many times. Other DNA sequences in the same sample also yield this CDR3. The J gene is TRBJ2-5, the V gene TRBV5-1; D gene ambiguous. Germline V gene lookup returns CDR1 SGHRS and CDR2 YFSETQ. The ends were cut back, 0 bases at V and 3 bases at J, with 0 bases in the middle. The CDR3 has 11 residues. CDR3 bases: TGCGCCAGCAGCTTGGAAGAGACCCAGTACTTC. It translates to CASSLEETQYF.

This clone was counted only a few times. The genes are TRBV6-1 and TRBJ1-6; D is ambiguous. Germline V gives CDR1 MNHNS, CDR2 SASEGT. This CDR3 is 12 amino acids long. V lost 6 bases and J lost 9, with 9 bases in between. CDR3 protein: CASSRGFSPLHF. The CDR3 DNA sequence: TGTGCCAGCAGCCGGGGTTTTTCACCCCTCCACTTT.

Comments on this clone: Germline is not matched at one junction end, which may reflect a read error. The genes are TRBV7-7 and TRBJ2-3, with D uncertain. The germline V gene has CDR1 SSHAT and CDR2 FNYEAQ (reference sequence). The CDR3 runs 13 residues. The CDR3 DNA is TGTGCTAGCAGCTTAGCTGCGACAGATACGCAGTATTTT. Translated, it gives CASSLAATDTQYF.

The V gene is TRBV4-1, the J gene TRBJ2-7; perhaps D is TRBD1 or TRBD2 (5 bases each). V was shortened by 1 base and J by 0 bases, with 22 bases between the two germline ends. CDR1 is MGHRA, CDR2 YSYEKL, per germline. The CDR3 spans 19 residues. CDR3 loop: CASSQVGREHHRNSYEQYF. The CDR3 DNA reads TGCGCCAGCAGCCAAGTAGGAAGGGAGCACCACAGGAACTCCTACGAGCAGTACTTC.

The gene calls are TRBV6-5 and TRBJ1-2, with 10 bases matching TRBD1. CDR3 length equals 14 residues. Germline V lookup: CDR1 MNHEY, CDR2 SVGAGI. Losses at the gene ends were 6 bases for V and 3 bases for J; bases not matched to a gene: 4. The CDR3 loop reads CASSRDRGHYGYTF. The CDR3 DNA is TGTGCCAGCAGCAGGGACAGGGGCCACTATGGCTACACCTTC.

The sample holds a few counts of this clone. The rearrangement uses TRBV29-1 and TRBJ2-5; possibly TRBD1 or TRBD2 for D (6 bases each). V was shortened by 4 bases and J by 5 bases, with 17 bases between the two germline ends. CDR1 is SQVTM, CDR2 ANQGSEA, per germline. The CDR3 sequence is 14 residues long. In DNA, the CDR3 is TGCAGCGTTGTATTTCCGGGGGCAGCGGAGACCCAGTACTTC. Translation gives CSVVFPGAAETQYF.

As regards this clone: Other DNA sequences in this specimen translate into the identical CDR3. The gene calls are TRBV29-1 and TRBJ1-1; the match to TRBD1 covers 8 bases. Germline V gene lookup returns CDR1 SQVTM and CDR2 ANQGSEA. This CDR3 contains 13 residues. V shed 3 bases and J 4 bases; nucleotides not matched to a gene: 4. The CDR3 sequence is CSVEGQGATEAFF. CDR3 bases: TGCAGCGTTGAGGGCCAGGGGGCCACTGAAGCTTTCTTT. Full variable domain (rest looked up from reference TRBV29-1 and TRBJ1-1): SAVISQKPSRDICQRGTSLTIQCQVDSQVTMMFWYRQQPGQSLTLIATANQGSEATYESGFVIDKFPISRPNLTFSTLTVSNMSPEDSSIYLCSVEGQGATEAFFGQGTRLTVV.

This rearrangement joins TRBV9 to TRBJ2-7; TRBD1 matches 8 bases. CDR3 length: 13 amino acids. The junction had 5 bases not matched to a gene; V was cut back by 4 bases and J by 5 bases. Germline CDR1 SGDLS, CDR2 YYNGEE. CDR3 nucleotide sequence: TGTGCCAGCAGCCTGGAACAGGGGGACGAGCAGTACTTC. Its protein product is CASSLEQGDEQYF.

This chain links TRBV19 with TRBJ2-4; D unresolved. V was clipped by 7 bases and J by 8 bases, with 15 bases between them. CDR3 length equals 13 residues. CDR1 LNHDA and CDR2 SQIVND come from the germline V gene (reference sequence). The CDR3 loop is CASTTPGVDIQYF. The CDR3 DNA follows: TGTGCCAGTACCACACCGGGCGTCGACATTCAGTACTTC.

The chain recombines TRBV4-1 with TRBJ2-1; D is perhaps TRBD1 or TRBD2 (5 bases each). The CDR3 has 14 amino acids. CDR1 MGHRA and CDR2 YSYEKL come from the germline V gene. Trimming took 4 bases from V and 10 from J, leaving 17 bases between them. CDR3: CASSPAGAMGEQFF. The CDR3 bases are TGCGCCAGCAGCCCGGCCGGGGCGATGGGAGAGCAGTTCTTC.

The CDR3 sequence is CAWNSLEDTQYF. The CDR3 nucleotides are TGTGCCTGGAATTCTTTGGAGGATACGCAGTATTTT. The chain recombines TRBV30 with TRBJ2-3, with D unresolved. V lost 4 bases, J lost 6 bases, and 11 bases lay in between. The CDR3 extends over 12 amino acids. Per the germline V gene, CDR1 is GTSNPN and CDR2 is SVGIG (reference sequence).

The V and J genes are TRBV2 and TRBJ1-1; no reliable D call. The V gene lost 5 bases and the J gene lost 1 base, with 8 bases spanning the gap. CDR1 and CDR2 (germline): SNHLY, FYNNEI. There are 13 residues in the CDR3. CDR3 in DNA: TGTGCCAGCAGTCCCCTGGAGAACACTGAAGCTTTCTTT. Translating it yields CASSPLENTEAFF. Full variable domain (rest looked up from reference TRBV2 and TRBJ1-1): EPEVTQTPSHQVTQMGQEVILRCVPISNHLYFYWYRQILGQKVEFLVSFYNNEISEKSEIFDDQFSVERPDGSNFTLKIRSTKLEDSAMYFCASSPLENTEAFFGQGTRLTVV.

The genes are TRBV30 and TRBJ2-5, with D perhaps TRBD1 or TRBD2 (5 bases each). Germline CDR1 reads GTSNPN; CDR2 reads SVGIG (reference sequence). This CDR3 has 14 amino acids. Trimming cost V 0 bases and J 2 bases, with 10 bases left between them. The DNA of the CDR3 is TGTGCCTGGAGTGTATCCGGGGCGCAAGAGACCCAGTACTTC. Protein: CAWSVSGAQETQYF.

CDR3 nucleotide sequence: TGCAGCGCGAGCAGGGCGAACACTGAAGCTTTCTTT. Amino acid sequence: CSASRANTEAFF. The rearrangement joins TRBV29-1 to TRBJ1-1; a weak D match, TRBD1 (5 bases). Deletions cut 7 bases from V and 1 base from J, with 10 bases between. This CDR3 contains 12 residues. Germline CDR1 SQVTM, CDR2 ANQGSEA. Full variable domain (rest looked up from reference TRBV29-1 and TRBJ1-1): SAVISQKPSRDICQRGTSLTIQCQVDSQVTMMFWYRQQPGQSLTLIATANQGSEATYESGFVIDKFPISRPNLTFSTLTVSNMSPEDSSIYLCSASRANTEAFFGQGTRLTVV.

Only a few counts were recorded for this clone. The chain employs TRBV7-2 and TRBJ2-5, with 7 bases aligning to TRBD2. Germline V CDR1 and CDR2: SGHTA, FQGNSA. The CDR3 covers 16 residues. After removal of 1 base from V and 2 bases from J, the junction contained 7 bases not matched to a gene. CDR3 protein: CASSLVASGEQETQYF. The CDR3 nucleotides are TGTGCCAGCAGCTTAGTAGCTAGCGGAGAACAAGAGACCCAGTACTTC.

V gene TRBV5-1 combines with J gene TRBJ1-1; weak D call: TRBD1 (5 bases). The CDR3 is 14 residues long. V was clipped by 4 bases and J by 1 base, with 11 bases between them. CDR1 and CDR2 (germline): SGHRS, YFSETQ. CDR3 in amino acids: CASSPFGQNTEAFF. In nucleotides, the CDR3 is TGCGCCAGCAGCCCTTTCGGACAGAACACTGAAGCTTTCTTT.

This chain joins TRBV23-1 and TRBJ2-3, with D possibly TRBD2 on 5 matching bases. TRBV23-1 is given ORF status, its function remaining uncertain. With 0 bases removed from V and 2 bases from J, the gap between germline ends came to 18 bases. The CDR3 is 18 amino acids. CDR3 bases: TGCGCCAGCAGTCAATCCAGAGGACGGTTGAGGGACACAGATACGCAGTATTTT. It yields the protein CASSQSRGRLRDTDTQYF.

This chain uses TRBV7-9 with TRBJ2-7; 8 nucleotides match TRBD1. Losses at the gene ends were 6 bases for V and 1 base for J; bases not matched to a gene: 8. The CDR3 has 15 amino acids. Germline lookup yields CDR1 SEHNR and CDR2 FQNEAQ (reference sequence). CDR3 bases: TGTGCCAGCAGTCGCGACAGGGGATCATCCTACGAGCAGTACTTC. Translation gives CASSRDRGSSYEQYF. The full variable domain, its missing parts supplied by reference TRBV7-9 and TRBJ2-7, is DTGVSQNPRHKITKRGQNVTFRCDPISEHNRLYWYRQTLGQGPEFLTYFQNEAQLEKSRLLSDRFSAERPKGSFSTLEIQRTEQGDSAMYLCASSRDRGSSYEQYFGPGTRLTVT.

The gene calls are TRBV6-5 and TRBJ1-2; 9 bases are a match to TRBD1. Trimming took 10 bases from V and 8 from J; bases not matched to a gene: 8. The CDR3 loop spans 12 amino acids. Germline CDR1 is MNHEY and CDR2 is SVGAGI. DNA of the CDR3: TGTGCCATTAAACAGGGGGCAAGGGGCTACACCTTC. Amino acids: CAIKQGARGYTF.